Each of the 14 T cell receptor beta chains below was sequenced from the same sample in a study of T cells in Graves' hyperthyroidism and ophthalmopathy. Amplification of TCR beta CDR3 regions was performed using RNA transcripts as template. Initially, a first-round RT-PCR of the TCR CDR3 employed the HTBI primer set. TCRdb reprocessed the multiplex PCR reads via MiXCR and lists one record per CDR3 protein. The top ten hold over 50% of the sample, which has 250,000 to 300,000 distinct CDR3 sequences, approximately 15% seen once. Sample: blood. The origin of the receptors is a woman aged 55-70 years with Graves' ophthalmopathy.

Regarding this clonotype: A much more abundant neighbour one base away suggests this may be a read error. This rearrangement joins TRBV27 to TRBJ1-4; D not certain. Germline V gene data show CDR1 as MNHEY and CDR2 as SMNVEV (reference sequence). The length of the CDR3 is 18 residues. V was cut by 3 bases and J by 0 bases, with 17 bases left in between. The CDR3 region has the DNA TGTGCCAGCAGTTTCCCTTCTTTCCCAGGTGCAACTAATGAAAAACTGTTTTTT. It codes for CASSFPSFPGATNEKLFF.

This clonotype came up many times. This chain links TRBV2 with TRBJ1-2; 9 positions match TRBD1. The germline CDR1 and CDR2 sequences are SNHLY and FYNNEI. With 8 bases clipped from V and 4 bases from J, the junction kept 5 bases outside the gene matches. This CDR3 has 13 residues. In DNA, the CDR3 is TGTGCCAGCGGTACAGGGGGCGGCTATGGCTACACCTTC. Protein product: CASGTGGGYGYTF.

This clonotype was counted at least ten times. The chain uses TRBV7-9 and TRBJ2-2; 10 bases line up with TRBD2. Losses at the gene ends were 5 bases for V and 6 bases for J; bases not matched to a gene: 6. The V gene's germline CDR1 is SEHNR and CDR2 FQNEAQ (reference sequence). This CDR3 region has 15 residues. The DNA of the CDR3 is TGTGCCAGCAGCGCAGCCGGGACTAGCGCCGGGGAGCTGTTTTTT. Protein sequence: CASSAAGTSAGELFF.

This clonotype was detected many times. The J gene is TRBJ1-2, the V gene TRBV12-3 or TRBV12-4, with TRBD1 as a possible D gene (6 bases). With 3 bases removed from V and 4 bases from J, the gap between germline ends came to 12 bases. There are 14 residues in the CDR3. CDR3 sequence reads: CASSFRTDIYGYTF. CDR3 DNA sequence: TGTGCCAGCAGTTTCAGGACAGACATCTATGGCTACACCTTC.

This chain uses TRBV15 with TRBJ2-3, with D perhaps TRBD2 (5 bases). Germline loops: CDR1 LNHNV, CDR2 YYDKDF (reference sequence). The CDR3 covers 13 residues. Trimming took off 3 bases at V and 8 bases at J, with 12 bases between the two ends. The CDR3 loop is CATSSGGWGTQYF. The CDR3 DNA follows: TGTGCCACCAGCAGCGGCGGGTGGGGTACGCAGTATTTT.

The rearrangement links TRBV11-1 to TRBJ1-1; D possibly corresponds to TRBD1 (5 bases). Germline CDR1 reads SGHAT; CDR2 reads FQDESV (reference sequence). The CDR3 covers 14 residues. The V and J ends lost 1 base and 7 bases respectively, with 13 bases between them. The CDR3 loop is CASSLGRWGGEAFF. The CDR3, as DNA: TGTGCCAGCAGCTTAGGGAGGTGGGGGGGTGAAGCTTTCTTT.

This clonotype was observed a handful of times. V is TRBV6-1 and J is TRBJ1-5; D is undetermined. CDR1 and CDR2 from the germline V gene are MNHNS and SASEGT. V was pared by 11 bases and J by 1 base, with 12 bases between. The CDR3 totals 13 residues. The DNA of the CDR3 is TGTGCCGTTAGGGTACGCAGCAATCAGCCCCAGCATTTT. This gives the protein CAVRVRSNQPQHF.

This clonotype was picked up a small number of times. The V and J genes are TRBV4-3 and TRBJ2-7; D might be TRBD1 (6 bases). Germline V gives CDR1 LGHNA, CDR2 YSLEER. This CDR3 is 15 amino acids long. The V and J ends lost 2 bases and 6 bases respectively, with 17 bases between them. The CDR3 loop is CASSQLGQPGREQYF. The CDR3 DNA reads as TGCGCCAGCAGCCAACTAGGACAGCCCGGGCGCGAGCAGTACTTC.

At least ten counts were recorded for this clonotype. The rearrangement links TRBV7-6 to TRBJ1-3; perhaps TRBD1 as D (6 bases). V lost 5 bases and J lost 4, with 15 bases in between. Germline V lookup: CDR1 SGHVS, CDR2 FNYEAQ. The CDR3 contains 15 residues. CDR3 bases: TGTGCCAGCAGCGCATTTCAGGGGTCAGGAAACACCATATATTTT. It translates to CASSAFQGSGNTIYF.

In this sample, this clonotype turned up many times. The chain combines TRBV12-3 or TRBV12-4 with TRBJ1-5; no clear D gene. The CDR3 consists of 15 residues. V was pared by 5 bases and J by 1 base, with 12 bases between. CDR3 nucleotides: TGTGCCAGCAGTAAGGCTGGTCTAAGCAATCAGCCCCAGCATTTT. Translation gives CASSKAGLSNQPQHF.

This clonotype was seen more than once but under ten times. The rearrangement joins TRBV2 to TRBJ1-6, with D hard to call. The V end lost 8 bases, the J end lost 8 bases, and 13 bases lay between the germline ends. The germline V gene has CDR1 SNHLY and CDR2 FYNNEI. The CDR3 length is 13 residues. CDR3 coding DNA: TGTGCCAGCTCACAATCGTCGGATTCACCCCTCCACTTT. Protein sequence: CASSQSSDSPLHF.

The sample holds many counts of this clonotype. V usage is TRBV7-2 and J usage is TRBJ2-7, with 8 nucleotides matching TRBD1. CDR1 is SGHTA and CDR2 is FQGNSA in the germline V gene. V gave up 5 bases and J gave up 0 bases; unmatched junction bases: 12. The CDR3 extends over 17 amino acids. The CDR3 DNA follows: TGTGCCAGCAGCCCCACCTGGACAGGGCCTTTCTCCTACGAGCAGTACTTC. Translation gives CASSPTWTGPFSYEQYF.

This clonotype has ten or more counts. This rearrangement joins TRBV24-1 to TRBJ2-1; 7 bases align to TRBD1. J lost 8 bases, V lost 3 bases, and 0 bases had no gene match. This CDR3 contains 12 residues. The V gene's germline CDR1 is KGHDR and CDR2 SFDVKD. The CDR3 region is CATSDDRDEQFF. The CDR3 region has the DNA TGTGCCACCAGTGATGACAGGGATGAGCAGTTCTTC.

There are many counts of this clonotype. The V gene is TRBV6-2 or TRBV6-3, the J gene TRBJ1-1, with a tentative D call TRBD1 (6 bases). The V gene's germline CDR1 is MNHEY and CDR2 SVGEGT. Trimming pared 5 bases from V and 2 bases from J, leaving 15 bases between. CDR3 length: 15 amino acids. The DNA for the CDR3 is TGTGCCAGCAGTCAGCCATGGACAGTAAACACTGAAGCTTTCTTT. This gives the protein CASSQPWTVNTEAFF.